The rows below give T cell receptor beta chains drawn from one sample of a study of shared clonotypes between healthy human individuals. The table came from immunoSEQ multiplex PCR; TCRdb's copy has only in-frame clones and leaves some out. Here the sample spans under 2.5 million clones, approximately 90% being singletons. Sequenced material: naive CD4+ T cells from PBMCs. The receptor set was obtained from a man between 18 and 29 years old in good health. Some clones in this sample may be carry-over from other donors' samples. The CDR3 runs from the conserved cysteine through the conserved F or W. The D gene is left open where the match is weak. Rows give clone size only sometimes, using once, few, many, or a class for an expanded clone.

size: .
D: .
J: TRBJ2-5
V: TRBV25-1
DNA: TGTGCCAGCAGTGACAGGTTAGGGACCCAGTACTTC
CDR3: CASSDRLGTQYF

size: .
D: .
J: TRBJ2-1
V: TRBV9
DNA: TGTGCCAGCAGCGAGGGCCCGCGTTCAACGACATACAATGAGCAGTTCTTC
CDR3: CASSEGPRSTTYNEQFF

size: few
D: .
J: TRBJ1-1
V: TRBV11-1
DNA: TGTGCCAGCAGCTTAGAACAGACGAACACTGAAGCTTTCTTT
CDR3: CASSLEQTNTEAFF

size: .
D: .
J: TRBJ2-3
V: TRBV5-4
DNA: TGTGCCAGCAGCCAATCGGGTAGGCGTCCCTCTAGCACAGATACGCAGTATTTT
CDR3: CASSQSGRRPSSTDTQYF

size: .
D: TRBD2
J: TRBJ2-1
V: TRBV25-1
DNA: TGTGCCAGCGGGAGACTAGCGGGGTCCTCCTACAATGAGCAGTTCTTC
CDR3: CASGRLAGSSYNEQFF

size: .
D: .
J: TRBJ1-2
V: TRBV18
DNA: TGTGCCAGCTCACGTGGAGCAGGGAGAAGCGGCTACACCTTC
CDR3: CASSRGAGRSGYTF

size: .
D: TRBD1
J: TRBJ1-3
V: TRBV28
DNA: TGTGCCAGCAGTTTATCCAGGGGGCCAAGAGTAAACACCATATATTTT
CDR3: CASSLSRGPRVNTIYF

size: .
D: TRBD1
J: TRBJ1-3
V: TRBV10-3
DNA: TGTGCCATCAAGGGACAGTTCTCTGGAAACACCATATATTTT
CDR3: CAIKGQFSGNTIYF

size: .
D: .
J: TRBJ1-2
V: TRBV5-1
DNA: TGCGCCAGCAGCTTGGAAGGAGGCTACACCTTC
CDR3: CASSLEGGYTF

size: .
D: .
J: TRBJ1-2
V: TRBV9
DNA: TGTGCCAGCAGCGTAGATCGGTATGGCTACACCTTC
CDR3: CASSVDRYGYTF

size: .
D: TRBD1
J: TRBJ2-4
V: TRBV5-8
DNA: TGTGCCAGCAGCTCAGTCGACAGGGGACGCAAAAACATTCAGTACTTC
CDR3: CASSSVDRGRKNIQYF

size: once
D: TRBD1
J: TRBJ1-2
V: TRBV27
DNA: TGTGCCAGCAGTTTATCGGGCAGGGGGCTGGAAGGCTACACCTTC
CDR3: CASSLSGRGLEGYTF

size: .
D: .
J: TRBJ1-2
V: TRBV29-1
DNA: TGCAGCGTTGACTTTAACTATGGCTACACCTTC
CDR3: CSVDFNYGYTF

size: .
D: .
J: TRBJ2-2
V: TRBV7-3
DNA: TGTGCCAGCAGCTTAAGGTCCAGGGCAAATATCGGGGAGCTGTTTTTT
CDR3: CASSLRSRANIGELFF

size: .
D: TRBD1
J: TRBJ1-1
V: TRBV10-3
DNA: TGTGCCATCAGTGGCCGTCAGGGGGAGACTGAAGCTTTCTTT
CDR3: CAISGRQGETEAFF

size: .
D: .
J: TRBJ2-7
V: TRBV5-1
DNA: TGCGCCAGCAGCAACGGACACTTCTACGAGCAGTACTTC
CDR3: CASSNGHFYEQYF

size: .
D: .
J: TRBJ1-2
V: TRBV25-1
DNA: TGTGCCAGCAGTGATAAGGGAGGGGGCTACACCTTC
CDR3: CASSDKGGGYTF

size: .
D: TRBD1
J: TRBJ2-5
V: TRBV10-1
DNA: TGCGCCAGCAGAGATCCGGGACAGGGTAAACCAGAGACCCAGTACTTC
CDR3: CASRDPGQGKPETQYF

size: .
D: .
J: TRBJ1-1
V: TRBV11-2
DNA: TGTGCCAGCAGCTTAGAGGCCAGAGGCACTGAAGCTTTCTTT
CDR3: CASSLEARGTEAFF

size: .
D: .
J: TRBJ1-2
V: TRBV7-9
DNA: TGTGCCAGCAGCTTAGAGGGCAGGGCTTATGGCTACACCTTC
CDR3: CASSLEGRAYGYTF

size: .
D: TRBD2
J: TRBJ2-1
V: TRBV7-2
DNA: TGTGCCAGCAGCTTAGACGGTCGAGCGGGGGGTGAGCAGTTCTTC
CDR3: CASSLDGRAGGEQFF

size: .
D: TRBD2
J: TRBJ2-7
V: TRBV2
DNA: TGTGCCAGCAGTACTCTATTTCTTGGGACTAGCGACTACGAGCAGTACTTC
CDR3: CASSTLFLGTSDYEQYF

size: .
D: TRBD1
J: TRBJ2-3
V: TRBV6-1
DNA: TGTGCCAGCAGTGCCCAAGGGACAGGCCTTGGGTCAGATACGCAGTATTTT
CDR3: CASSAQGTGLGSDTQYF

size: .
D: .
J: TRBJ1-1
V: TRBV27
DNA: TGTGCCAGCAGTACCTTAGGGGTGGAGGGGAACACTGAAGCTTTCTTT
CDR3: CASSTLGVEGNTEAFF

size: .
D: TRBD1
J: TRBJ1-2
V: TRBV28
DNA: TGTGCCAGCAGTTTCCAGGACAGGGCTAACTATGGCTACACCTTC
CDR3: CASSFQDRANYGYTF